This TCR beta chain comes out of a study of radiotherapy plus CTLA-4 blockade in lung cancer. Study-level background: An objective response was seen in around 17% of patients, and disease control in 25% to 40%.

Trimming removed 1 base at V and 6 bases at J, with 14 bases between. The CDR3 is 15 amino acids. Germline V lookup: CDR1 MGHDK, CDR2 SYGVNS. Some clones are missing from TCRdb's copy, which holds only in-frame ones; the method was immunoSEQ multiplex PCR. The sample has about 56,000 clones; roughly 80% are singletons. Whole-study results and caveats: Researchers report tumor-derived TCR clones expanding in blood after radiotherapy plus ipilimumab.

On this clone: What it recognizes is unknown.

Material: peripheral blood, obtained from a patient treated with radiotherapy plus ipilimumab. The V call is TRBV25-1, the J call TRBJ2-3; no firm D call. The clonotype comes from a human donor with non-small cell lung cancer who had a complete response to radiotherapy plus ipilimumab. The CDR3 DNA sequence: TGTGCCAGCAGTGAATTGGCCCAGCCTAGGGATACGCAGTATTTT. Translated: CASSELAQPRDTQYF.